The present entry profiles one TCR beta chain with its context. The CDR3 loop spans 12 amino acids. Germline CDR1 and CDR2: SQVTM and ANQGSEA. The V end was cut by 3 bases, the J end by 5 bases, with 10 bases between. A quantity of about 0.5 to 1 ug RNA underwent reverse transcription using random hexamers. By means of immunoSEQ multiplex PCR, TCR beta CDR3 spanning 54 Vbeta and 13 Jbeta underwent amplification. Each CDR3 protein is one row after TCRdb ran MiXCR on the immunoSEQ multiplex PCR reads. The profile covers 150,000 or so distinct CDR3 sequences, with approximately 94% appearing a single time and 0.075% to 0.095% taken by the ten largest. This sample was included in a study of CD8 T cells in Susac syndrome. Sequencing of TCR beta covered CD8+ and CD4+ T cells obtained from blood.

This clonotype was obtained from a human donor with multiple sclerosis. The chain carries TRBV29-1 and TRBJ2-5; TRBD1 might be the D (6 bases). Sequenced material: CD4+ T cells from PBMCs. The CDR3 reads CSVERTAETQYF. For the CDR3, the DNA is TGCAGCGTTGAGAGGACAGCCGAGACCCAGTACTTC.